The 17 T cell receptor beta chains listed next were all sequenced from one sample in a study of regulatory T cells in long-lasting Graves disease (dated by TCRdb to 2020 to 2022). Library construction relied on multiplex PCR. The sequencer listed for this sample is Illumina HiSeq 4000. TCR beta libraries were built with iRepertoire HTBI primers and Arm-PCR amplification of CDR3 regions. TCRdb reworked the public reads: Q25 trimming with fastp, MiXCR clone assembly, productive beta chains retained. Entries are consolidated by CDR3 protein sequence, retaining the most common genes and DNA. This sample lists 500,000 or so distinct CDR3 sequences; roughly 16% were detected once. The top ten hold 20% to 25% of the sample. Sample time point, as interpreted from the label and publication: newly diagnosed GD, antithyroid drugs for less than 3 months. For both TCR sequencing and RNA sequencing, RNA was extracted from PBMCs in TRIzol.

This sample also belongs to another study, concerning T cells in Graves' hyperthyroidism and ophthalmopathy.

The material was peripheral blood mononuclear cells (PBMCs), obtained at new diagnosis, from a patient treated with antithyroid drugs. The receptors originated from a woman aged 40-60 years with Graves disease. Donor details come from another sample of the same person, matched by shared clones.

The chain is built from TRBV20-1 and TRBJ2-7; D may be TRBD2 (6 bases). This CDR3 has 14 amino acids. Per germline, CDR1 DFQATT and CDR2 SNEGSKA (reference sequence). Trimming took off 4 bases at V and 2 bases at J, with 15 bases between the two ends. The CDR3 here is CSATHGTPPYEQYF. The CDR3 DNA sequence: TGCAGTGCTACCCACGGGACTCCTCCCTACGAGCAGTACTTC.

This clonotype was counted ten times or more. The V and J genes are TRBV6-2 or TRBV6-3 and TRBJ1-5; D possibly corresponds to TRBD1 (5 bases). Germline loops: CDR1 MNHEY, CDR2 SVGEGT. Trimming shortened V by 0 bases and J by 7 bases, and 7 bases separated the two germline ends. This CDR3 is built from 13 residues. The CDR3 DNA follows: TGTGCCAGCAGTTACTCGCCAGGGCAGCCCCAGCATTTT. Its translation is CASSYSPGQPQHF.

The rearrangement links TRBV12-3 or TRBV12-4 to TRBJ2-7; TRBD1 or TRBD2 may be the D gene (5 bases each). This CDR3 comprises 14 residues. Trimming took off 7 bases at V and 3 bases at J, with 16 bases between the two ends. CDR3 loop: CASNGPGTVYEQYF. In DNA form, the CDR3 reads TGTGCCAGCAACGGACCCGGGACGGTCTACGAGCAGTACTTC.

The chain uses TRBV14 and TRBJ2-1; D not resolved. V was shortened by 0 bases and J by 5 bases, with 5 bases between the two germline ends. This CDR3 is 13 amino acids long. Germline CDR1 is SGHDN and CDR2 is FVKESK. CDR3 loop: CASSQEPHNEQFF. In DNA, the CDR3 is TGTGCCAGCAGCCAAGAACCGCACAATGAGCAGTTCTTC.

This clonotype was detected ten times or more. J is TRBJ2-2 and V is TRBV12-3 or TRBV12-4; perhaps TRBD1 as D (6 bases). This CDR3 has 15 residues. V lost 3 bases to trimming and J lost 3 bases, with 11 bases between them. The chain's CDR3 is CASSFLDRHTGELFF. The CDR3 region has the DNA TGTGCCAGCAGTTTTCTGGACAGACACACCGGGGAGCTGTTTTTT.

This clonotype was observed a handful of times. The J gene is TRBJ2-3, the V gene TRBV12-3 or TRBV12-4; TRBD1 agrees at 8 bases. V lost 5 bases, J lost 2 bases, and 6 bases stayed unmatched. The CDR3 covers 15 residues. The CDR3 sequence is CASSPDRAITDTQYF. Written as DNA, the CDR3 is TGTGCCAGCAGTCCGGACAGGGCGATCACAGATACGCAGTATTTT.

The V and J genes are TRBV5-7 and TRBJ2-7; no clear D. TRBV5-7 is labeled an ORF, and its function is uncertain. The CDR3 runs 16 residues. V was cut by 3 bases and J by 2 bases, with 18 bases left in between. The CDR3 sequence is CASSSLFRTETYEQYF. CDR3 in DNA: TGTGCCAGCAGCTCCCTTTTCCGGACGGAGACCTACGAGCAGTACTTC.

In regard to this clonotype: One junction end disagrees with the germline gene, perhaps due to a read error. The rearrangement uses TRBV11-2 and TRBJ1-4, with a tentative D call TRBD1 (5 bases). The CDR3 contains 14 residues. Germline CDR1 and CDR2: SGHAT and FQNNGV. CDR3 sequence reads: CASRQWQGDEKLVF. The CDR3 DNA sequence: TGTGCCAGCAGGCAGTGGCAGGGAGATGAAAAACTGGTTTTT.

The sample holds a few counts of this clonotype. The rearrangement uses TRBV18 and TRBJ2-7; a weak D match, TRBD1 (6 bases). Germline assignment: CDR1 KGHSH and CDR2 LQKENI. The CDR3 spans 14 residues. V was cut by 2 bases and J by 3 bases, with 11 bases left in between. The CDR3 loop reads CASSPGQRIYEQYF. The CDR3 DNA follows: TGTGCCAGCTCACCAGGACAGCGTATCTACGAGCAGTACTTC.

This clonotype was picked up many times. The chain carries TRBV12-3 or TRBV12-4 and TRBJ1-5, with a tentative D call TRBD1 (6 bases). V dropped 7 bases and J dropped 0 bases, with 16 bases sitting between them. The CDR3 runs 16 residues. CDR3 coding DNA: TGTGCCAGCACTACCGGGACACTTTATAGCAATCAGCCCCAGCATTTT. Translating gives CASTTGTLYSNQPQHF.

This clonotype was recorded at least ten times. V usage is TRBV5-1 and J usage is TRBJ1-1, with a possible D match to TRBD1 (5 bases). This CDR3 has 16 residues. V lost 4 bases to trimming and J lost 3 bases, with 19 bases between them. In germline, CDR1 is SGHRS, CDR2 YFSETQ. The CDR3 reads CASSTSGLRGDTEAFF. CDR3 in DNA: TGCGCCAGCAGCACTTCCGGTCTTCGGGGGGACACTGAAGCTTTCTTT.

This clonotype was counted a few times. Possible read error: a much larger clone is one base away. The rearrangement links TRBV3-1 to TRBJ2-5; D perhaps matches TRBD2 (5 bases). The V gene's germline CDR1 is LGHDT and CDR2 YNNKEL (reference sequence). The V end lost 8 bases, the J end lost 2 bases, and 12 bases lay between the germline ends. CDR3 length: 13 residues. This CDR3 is CASEKLGQETQYF. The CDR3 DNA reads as TGTGCCAGCGAGAAACTAGGACAAGAGACCCAGTACTTC.

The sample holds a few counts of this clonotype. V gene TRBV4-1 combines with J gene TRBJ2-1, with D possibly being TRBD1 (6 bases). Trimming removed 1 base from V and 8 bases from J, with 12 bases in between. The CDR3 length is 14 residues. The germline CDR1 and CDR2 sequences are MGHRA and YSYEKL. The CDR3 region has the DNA TGCGCCAGCAGCCAAGGCTCAGGGACACATGAGCAGTTCTTC. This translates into CASSQGSGTHEQFF.

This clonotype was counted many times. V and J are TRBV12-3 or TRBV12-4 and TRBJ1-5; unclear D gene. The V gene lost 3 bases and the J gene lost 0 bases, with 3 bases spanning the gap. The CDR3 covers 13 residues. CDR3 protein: CASSFYSNQPQHF. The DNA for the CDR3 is TGTGCCAGCAGTTTTTATAGCAATCAGCCCCAGCATTTT.

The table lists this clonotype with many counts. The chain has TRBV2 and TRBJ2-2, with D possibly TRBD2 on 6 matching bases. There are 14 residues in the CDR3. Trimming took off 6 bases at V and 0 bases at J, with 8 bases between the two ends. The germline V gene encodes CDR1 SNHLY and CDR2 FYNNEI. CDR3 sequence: CASRAGPNTGELFF. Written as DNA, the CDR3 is TGTGCCAGCAGAGCGGGCCCGAACACCGGGGAGCTGTTTTTT. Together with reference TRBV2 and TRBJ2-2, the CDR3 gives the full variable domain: EPEVTQTPSHQVTQMGQEVILRCVPISNHLYFYWYRQILGQKVEFLVSFYNNEISEKSEIFDDQFSVERPDGSNFTLKIRSTKLEDSAMYFCASRAGPNTGELFFGEGSRLTVL.

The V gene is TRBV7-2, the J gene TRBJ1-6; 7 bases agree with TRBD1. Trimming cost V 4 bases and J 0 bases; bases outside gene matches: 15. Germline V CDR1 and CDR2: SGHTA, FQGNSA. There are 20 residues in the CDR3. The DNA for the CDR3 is TGTGCCAGCAGCTCAAGACAGGGCATCGTCGCGCTCTCCTATAATTCACCCCTCCACTTT. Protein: CASSSRQGIVALSYNSPLHF.

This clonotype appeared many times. In nucleotides, the CDR3 is TGTGCCAGCAATAGACAGGGGATTGTCGACGAGCAGTACTTC. Translation: CASNRQGIVDEQYF. The rearrangement uses TRBV6-1 and TRBJ2-7; 8 positions agree with TRBD1. Germline V gene lookup returns CDR1 MNHNS and CDR2 SASEGT. The length of the CDR3 is 14 residues. The trim removed 7 bases at V and 5 bases at J, leaving 10 bases unmatched.